This is a list of T cell receptor beta chains from one sample in a study of memory CD4+ T cells and cytomegalovirus serostatus. Repertoires were generated with immunoSEQ multiplex PCR, while TCRdb's copy carries only in-frame clones and drops some. The data contain about 61,000 clones, around 80% of them singletons. Specimen: memory CD4+ T cells from blood. The source of these receptors is an adult in good health and CMV-seronegative. Some clones in this sample may be carry-over from other donors' samples. The CDR3 runs from the conserved cysteine through the conserved F or W. The D gene is left open where the match is weak. The listing skips clone size in some rows; elsewhere it reads once, few, many or a size class.

size: -
J: TRBJ1-2
length: 14
V: TRBV14
D: -
DNA: TGTGCCAGCAGCCCCCAGACAGGAAACTATGGCTACACCTTC
CDR3: CASSPQTGNYGYTF

size: -
J: TRBJ2-2
length: 16
V: TRBV27
D: TRBD1
DNA: TGTGCCAGCAGATCCGGGACAGGAGGGGTCACCGGGGAGCTGTTTTTT
CDR3: CASRSGTGGVTGELFF

size: -
J: TRBJ2-2
length: 19
V: TRBV7-2
D: TRBD2
DNA: TGTGCCAGCAGCACCAAGAAAGGACTAGCGGGAGTAGTAGGCGGGGAGCTGTTTTTT
CDR3: CASSTKKGLAGVVGGELFF

size: few
J: TRBJ1-2
length: 13
V: TRBV30
D: -
DNA: TGTGCCTGGTCTTTTTCAGGGAACTATGGCTACACCTTC
CDR3: CAWSFSGNYGYTF

size: -
J: TRBJ1-6
length: 15
V: TRBV18
D: -
DNA: TGTGCCAGCTCACCGGACGGGCCACCTTCATCACCCCTCCACTTT
CDR3: CASSPDGPPSSPLHF

size: once
J: TRBJ2-3
length: 12
V: TRBV7-2
D: -
DNA: TGTGCCAGCAGCTCAGGGGTGGGCACGCAGTATTTT
CDR3: CASSSGVGTQYF

size: -
J: TRBJ1-2
length: 15
V: TRBV5-1
D: TRBD1
DNA: TGCGCCAGCAGTAAGGACAGGTCCGGGGATAAAGGCTACACCTTC
CDR3: CASSKDRSGDKGYTF

size: -
J: TRBJ2-1
length: 13
V: TRBV7-3
D: -
DNA: TGTGCCAGCAGCCCCCCCGGGGACGATGAGCAGTTCTTC
CDR3: CASSPPGDDEQFF

size: few
J: TRBJ2-1
length: 18
V: TRBV11-3
D: TRBD2
DNA: TGTGCCAGCAGCTTAGATCAGGGAGGGTCCAACTCCTACAATGAGCAGTTCTTC
CDR3: CASSLDQGGSNSYNEQFF

size: -
J: TRBJ2-7
length: 13
V: TRBV6-6
D: TRBD2
DNA: TGTGCCAGCAGTGCGTCTAGCGGGGGCGAGCAGTACTTC
CDR3: CASSASSGGEQYF

size: -
J: TRBJ2-1
length: 16
V: TRBV4-3
D: TRBD2
DNA: TGCGCCAGCAGCCAACCCGGGACTAGAGGGACCAATGAGCAGTTCTTC
CDR3: CASSQPGTRGTNEQFF

size: -
J: TRBJ1-2
length: 14
V: TRBV13
D: -
DNA: TGTGCCAGCAGCTTAGGCGCAGGGAACTATGGCTACACCTTC
CDR3: CASSLGAGNYGYTF

size: -
J: TRBJ2-1
length: 18
V: TRBV4-1
D: TRBD2
DNA: TGCGCCAGCAGCCAAGATGGTCTAGCGGGGGGGTTCCGGGATGAGCAGTTCTTC
CDR3: CASSQDGLAGGFRDEQFF

size: -
J: TRBJ1-1
length: 15
V: TRBV14
D: TRBD1
DNA: TGTGCCAGCAGCCAAGCGCAGGGGGCCGAAACTGAAGCTTTCTTT
CDR3: CASSQAQGAETEAFF

size: -
J: TRBJ1-1
length: 16
V: TRBV19
D: -
DNA: TGTGCCGCCCCTTTACCGACTGAGGACGAGAACTCTGAAGCTTTCTTT
CDR3: CAAPLPTEDENSEAFF

size: once
J: TRBJ2-7
length: 15
V: TRBV6-5
D: -
DNA: TGTGCCAGCAGCCGGGGACTGGCTAGCTCCTACGAGCAGTACTTC
CDR3: CASSRGLASSYEQYF

size: -
J: TRBJ1-2
length: 15
V: TRBV7-9
D: TRBD1
DNA: TGTGCCAGCACATCTTCCGGACAGGGGAACGATGGCTACACCTTC
CDR3: CASTSSGQGNDGYTF

size: -
J: TRBJ2-1
length: 13
V: TRBV5-1
D: -
DNA: TGCGCCAGCAGCTTGGCCTCCAACAATGAGCAGTTCTTC
CDR3: CASSLASNNEQFF

size: -
J: TRBJ1-2
length: 16
V: TRBV5-4
D: TRBD1
DNA: TGTGCCAGCAGCCCTCTTCGACAGGGGGGGAACTATGGCTACACCTTC
CDR3: CASSPLRQGGNYGYTF

size: -
J: TRBJ2-5
length: 15
V: TRBV25-1
D: -
DNA: TGTGCCAGCAGTGCCGACCGGGACCGAGGGGAGACCCAGTACTTC
CDR3: CASSADRDRGETQYF

size: once
J: TRBJ1-2
length: 11
V: TRBV7-9
D: -
DNA: TGTGCCAGCACCCGCCCCCATGGCTACACCTTC
CDR3: CASTRPHGYTF

size: -
J: TRBJ2-1
length: 15
V: TRBV5-4
D: TRBD2
DNA: TGTGCCAGCAGCTTGGGGGGTCTTGGGAGGGCCGAGCAGTTCTTC
CDR3: CASSLGGLGRAEQFF

size: -
J: TRBJ1-5
length: 16
V: TRBV7-8
D: -
DNA: TGTGCCAGCAGCTCCCAGGGCGGACAGATCAATCAGCCCCAGCATTTT
CDR3: CASSSQGGQINQPQHF

size: once
J: TRBJ1-6
length: 14
V: TRBV5-1
D: TRBD1
DNA: TGCGCCAGCAGCCGGGACAGGGTCTCTTCACCCCTCCACTTT
CDR3: CASSRDRVSSPLHF

size: -
J: TRBJ2-3
length: 14
V: TRBV5-8
D: -
DNA: TGTGCCAGCAGCTTGAAGAGATACACAGATACGCAGTATTTT
CDR3: CASSLKRYTDTQYF

size: -
J: TRBJ2-4
length: 12
V: TRBV2
D: -
DNA: TGTGCCAGCAGTCCGGGGCTGGACATTCAGTACTTC
CDR3: CASSPGLDIQYF

size: -
J: TRBJ2-4
length: 15
V: TRBV19
D: TRBD1
DNA: TGTGCCAGTAGTCAACCCGGGACAGGGAAAAACATTCAGTACTTC
CDR3: CASSQPGTGKNIQYF

size: -
J: TRBJ1-3
length: 14
V: TRBV30
D: -
DNA: TGTGCCTGGGGAATACAGGCATCTGGAAACACCATATATTTT
CDR3: CAWGIQASGNTIYF

size: -
J: TRBJ1-3
length: 15
V: TRBV4-1
D: -
DNA: TGCGCCAGCAGTGGCAGTGTCCTCTCTGGAAACACCATATATTTT
CDR3: CASSGSVLSGNTIYF

size: -
J: TRBJ2-5
length: 15
V: TRBV5-6
D: -
DNA: TGTGCCAGCAGCTTGGTTGACCCTAGCGTGGGGACCCAGTACTTC
CDR3: CASSLVDPSVGTQYF

size: -
J: TRBJ2-5
length: 13
V: TRBV11-1
D: -
DNA: TGTGCCAGCACCCAAAGGGGGCAAGAGACCCAGTACTTC
CDR3: CASTQRGQETQYF

size: -
J: TRBJ2-5
length: 14
V: TRBV2
D: -
DNA: TGTGCCAGCAGTGAAGTAACCCGAACAGAGACCCAGTACTTC
CDR3: CASSEVTRTETQYF

size: once
J: TRBJ1-2
length: 15
V: TRBV4-2
D: -
DNA: TGTGCCAGCAGCTACGCCCAGGGTTTAATCTATGGCTACACCTTC
CDR3: CASSYAQGLIYGYTF

size: -
J: TRBJ1-1
length: 16
V: TRBV2
D: -
DNA: TGTGCCAGCAGGAAACGATCAATAAACTCTAACACTGAAGCTTTCTTT
CDR3: CASRKRSINSNTEAFF

size: -
J: TRBJ1-4
length: 17
V: TRBV9
D: TRBD1
DNA: TGTGCCAGCAGCGTAGGAGTACAGGGGGGTTTCAATGAAAAACTGTTTTTT
CDR3: CASSVGVQGGFNEKLFF

size: -
J: TRBJ1-5
length: 14
V: TRBV7-9
D: -
DNA: TGTGCCAGCAGCTCCACAGCCGGGTCTCAGCCCCAGCATTTT
CDR3: CASSSTAGSQPQHF

size: -
J: TRBJ1-3
length: 15
V: TRBV7-9
D: -
DNA: TGTGCCAGCAGCGCGCAGGGAAGGGTTGGAAACACCATATATTTT
CDR3: CASSAQGRVGNTIYF

size: -
J: TRBJ1-1
length: 13
V: TRBV4-1
D: -
DNA: TGCGCCAGCAGCCAAGAACCGAAGGTTGGAGCTTTCTTT
CDR3: CASSQEPKVGAFF

size: -
J: TRBJ1-5
length: 16
V: TRBV28
D: -
DNA: TGTGCCAGCAGTTTGCCAGGGTTCTTTCGGAATCAGCCCCAGCATTTT
CDR3: CASSLPGFFRNQPQHF

size: -
J: TRBJ1-2
length: 13
V: TRBV29-1
D: TRBD1
DNA: TGCAGCGCACGAACCGACAGGGCCTATGGCTACACCTTC
CDR3: CSARTDRAYGYTF